This T cell receptor (beta chain) was captured by sequencing in a study of blood T cells in healthy people across ages. It was with a sample-barcoded 5' primer and a J-beta primer mix that a second PCR of roughly 7 to 11 cycles was run. Tagging of each cDNA molecule was performed by a template-switch adaptor with 12 random nucleotides. TCRdb used MiXCR to reprocess the 5' RACE reads, holding one entry per CDR3 protein. The sample records 1.5 million to 2 million distinct CDR3 sequences, about 28% being singletons. Trimming pared 4 bases from V and 0 bases from J, leaving 10 bases between. The germline CDR1 and CDR2 sequences are MGHDK and SYGVNS. The CDR3 runs 15 residues. Aged roughly 6 to 100, donors were systemically healthy Caucasians from Russia. This clonotype was picked up many times.

This chain links TRBV25-1 with TRBJ2-1; D is unresolved. Sequencing was carried out using blood. The sequence derives from a woman aged 25-40 years in good health. CDR3 DNA: TGTGCCAGCAGTGTCGAGGCTAGCTCCTACAATGAGCAGTTCTTC. Its translation is CASSVEASSYNEQFF.